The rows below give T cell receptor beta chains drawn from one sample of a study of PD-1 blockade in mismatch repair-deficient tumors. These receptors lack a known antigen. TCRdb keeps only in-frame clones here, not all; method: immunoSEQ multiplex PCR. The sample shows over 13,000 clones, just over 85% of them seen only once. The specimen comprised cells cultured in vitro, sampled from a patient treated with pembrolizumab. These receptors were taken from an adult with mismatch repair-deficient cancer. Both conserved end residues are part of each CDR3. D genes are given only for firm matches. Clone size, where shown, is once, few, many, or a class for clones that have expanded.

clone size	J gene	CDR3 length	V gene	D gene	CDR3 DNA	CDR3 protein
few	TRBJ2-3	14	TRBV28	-	TGTGCCAGCAGTTCCCTGTCGGTCACAGATACGCAGTATTTT	CASSSLSVTDTQYF
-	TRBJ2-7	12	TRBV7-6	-	TGTGCCAGCAGCTTAGGGGAAGGGGTGCAGTACTTC	CASSLGEGVQYF
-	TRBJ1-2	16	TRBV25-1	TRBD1	TGTGCCAGCAGTTCGCCTGGGACAGGGGTTGGCTATGGCTACACCTTC	CASSSPGTGVGYGYTF
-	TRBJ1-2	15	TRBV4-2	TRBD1	TGTGCCAGCAGCCAAGAATACAGGGGTGGCTATGGCTACACCTTC	CASSQEYRGGYGYTF
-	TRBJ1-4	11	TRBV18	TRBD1	TGTGCCAGCTCGGGACAGCGGGAACTGTTTTTT	CASSGQRELFF
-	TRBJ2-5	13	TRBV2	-	TGTGCCAGCAGTGGGGGAACTAGCCAAACCCAGTACTTC	CASSGGTSQTQYF
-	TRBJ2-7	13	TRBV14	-	TGTGCCAGCAGCCAAGATGGGGGCCACGAGCAGTACTTC	CASSQDGGHEQYF
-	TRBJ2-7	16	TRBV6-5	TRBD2	TGTGCCAGCTGTTTAAGGGGCCGACTAGCTGTATACGAGCAGTACTTC	CASCLRGRLAVYEQYF
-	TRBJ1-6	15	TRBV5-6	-	TGTGCCAGCAGCCCGACGGGGGGATATAATTCACCCCTCCACTTT	CASSPTGGYNSPLHF
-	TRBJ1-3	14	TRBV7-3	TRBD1	TGTGCCAGCAGTCCACAGGGGCCCTCTGCCACCATATATTTT	CASSPQGPSATIYF
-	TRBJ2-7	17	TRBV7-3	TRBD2	TGTGCCAGCAGCCCCAATTGGACTAGCGGGAGGGCCTGGGAGCAGTACTTC	CASSPNWTSGRAWEQYF
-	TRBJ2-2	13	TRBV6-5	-	TGTGCCAGCAGCCTAGTCCCTGGCGGGGAGCTGTTTTTT	CASSLVPGGELFF
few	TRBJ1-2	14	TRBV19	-	TGTGCCAGTACCCCTCCCGACGTGGGGTTTGGCTACACCTTC	CASTPPDVGFGYTF
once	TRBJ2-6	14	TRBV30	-	TGTGCCCCCTCCATAGGGTTCGGGGCCAACGTCCTGACTTTC	CAPSIGFGANVLTF
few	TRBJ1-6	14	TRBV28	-	TGTGCCAGCAGTTTGGGGGGATGGAATTCACCCCTCCACTTT	CASSLGGWNSPLHF
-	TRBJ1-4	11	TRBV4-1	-	TGCGCCAGCAGCCAACGGGAAAAACTGTTTTTT	CASSQREKLFF
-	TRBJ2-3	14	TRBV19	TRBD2	TGTGCCAGTCGAGCGGGAGACCTCACAGATACGCAGTATTTT	CASRAGDLTDTQYF
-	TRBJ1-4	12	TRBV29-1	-	TGCAGCGTTGCCCCCGATGGTGAAAAACTGTTTTTT	CSVAPDGEKLFF
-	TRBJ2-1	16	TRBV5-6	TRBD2	TGTGCCAGCAGCTCGGGAGGCTACGATGGGGTCAATGAGCAGTTCTTC	CASSSGGYDGVNEQFF
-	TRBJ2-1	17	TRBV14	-	TGTGCCAGCAGCCAAGAGACTCCAATTTTGGGCTTGAATGAGCAGTTCTTC	CASSQETPILGLNEQFF
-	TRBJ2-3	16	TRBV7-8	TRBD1	TGTGCCAGCGGAAACAGGGGGCGGGGAAGCACAGATACGCAGTATTTT	CASGNRGRGSTDTQYF
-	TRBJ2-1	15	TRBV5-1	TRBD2	TGCGCCAGCAGCCTGACTAGCGGGAGGCTCGATGAGCAGTTCTTC	CASSLTSGRLDEQFF
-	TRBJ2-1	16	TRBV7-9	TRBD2	TGTGCCAGCAGCCCAAGACTAGCGGGAGGATTCGATGAGCAGTTCTTC	CASSPRLAGGFDEQFF
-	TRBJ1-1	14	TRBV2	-	TGTGCCAGCATCACAGGACATAAGAACACTGAAGCTTTCTTT	CASITGHKNTEAFF
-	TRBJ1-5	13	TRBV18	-	TGTGCCAGCTCATCGGCAGGCAATCAGCCCCAGCATTTT	CASSSAGNQPQHF
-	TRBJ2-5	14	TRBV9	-	TGTGCCAGCAGCGTAGGTGTCAGCTCGAAGACCCAGTACTTC	CASSVGVSSKTQYF
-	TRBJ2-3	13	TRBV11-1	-	TGTGCCAGCAGCCTGGGGGGCACAGATACGCAGTATTTT	CASSLGGTDTQYF
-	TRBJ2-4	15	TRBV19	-	TGTGCCAGTAGTATAAGGGGGTTGGGCAAAAACATTCAGTACTTC	CASSIRGLGKNIQYF
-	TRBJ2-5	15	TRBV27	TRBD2	TGTGCCAGCAGTTTCTTGTCTGGCGGGAGTGAGACCCAGTACTTC	CASSFLSGGSETQYF
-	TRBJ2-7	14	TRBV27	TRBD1	TGTGCCAGCAGTCCGGGACAGGGGGTTGAAGAGCAGTACTTC	CASSPGQGVEEQYF
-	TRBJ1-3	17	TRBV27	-	TGTGCCAGCAGTTTAGCGCCGGCAGGACACTCTGGAAACACCATATATTTT	CASSLAPAGHSGNTIYF
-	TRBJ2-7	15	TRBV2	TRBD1	TGTGCCAGCAGTGAAGGCAGGGGGAGTTCCTACGAGCAGTACTTC	CASSEGRGSSYEQYF
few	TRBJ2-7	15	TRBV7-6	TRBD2	TGTGCCAGCAGCTTCGGTGGGTCTAGCGGTTACGAGCAGTACTTC	CASSFGGSSGYEQYF
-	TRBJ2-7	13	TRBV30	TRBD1	TGTGCCTGGAGTTTTCGACAGGGAAGCGAGCAGTACTTC	CAWSFRQGSEQYF
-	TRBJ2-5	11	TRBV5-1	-	TGCGCCAGCAGCCTGCAAGAGACCCAGTACTTC	CASSLQETQYF
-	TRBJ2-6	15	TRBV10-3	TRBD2	TGTGCCATCAATAGCGGGAGGGCTGGGGCCAACGTCCTGACTTTC	CAINSGRAGANVLTF
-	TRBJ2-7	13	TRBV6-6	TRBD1	TGTGCCAGCAGGACAGGGGTCTCCTACGAGCAGTACTTC	CASRTGVSYEQYF
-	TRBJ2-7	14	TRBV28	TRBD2	TGTGCCAGCAGTTTAGCGGGAGGTTGGAACGAGCAGTACTTC	CASSLAGGWNEQYF
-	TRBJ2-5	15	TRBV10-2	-	TGCGCCAGCAGTGCCGGCCGGGTTTGGGGAGAGACCCAGTACTTC	CASSAGRVWGETQYF
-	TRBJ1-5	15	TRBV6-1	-	TGTGCCAGCAGGGGGAGGGAGAGGCGCAATCAGCCCCAGCATTTT	CASRGRERRNQPQHF